One sample yielded the 10 T cell receptor beta chains listed below, sequenced in a study of T-cell memory formation after mild COVID-19 (dated by TCRdb to the early 2020s). The library was generated by 5' RACE. This sample was sequenced with an Illumina NovaSeq 6000. The raw public reads went through TCRdb reprocessing: fastp at Q25, MiXCR clone calling, in-frame beta chains kept. Each record represents a unique CDR3 protein, reported with the most common genes and DNA among its rows. The sample contains around 320,000 distinct CDR3 sequences, roughly 13% of them found a single time. In total, the top ten clones hold around 20% of the sample. The sequenced material came from PBMCs or a T cell subset sorted from them (not recorded which). The receptors were sampled from a man aged 18 to 29 who had mild COVID-19 (a few samples of this study predate the infection). The sample titles of this study are shuffled in the database, so cell type and time point are left out; the donor was told from shared clones.

This clonotype has only a few counts. The gene calls are TRBV2 and TRBJ2-1, with TRBD2 as a possible D gene (6 bases). Germline lookup yields CDR1 SNHLY and CDR2 FYNNEI. Between the trimmed V and J ends, which lost 4 bases and 9 bases, there was a span of 16 bases. The CDR3 extends over 14 amino acids. Here the CDR3 reads CASSARGDLLEQFF. DNA for the CDR3: TGTGCCAGCAGTGCTCGCGGGGATTTGCTTGAGCAGTTCTTC.

The chain is built from TRBV27 and TRBJ2-6, with D unclear. There are 15 residues in the CDR3. Trimming stripped 0 bases from V and 4 bases from J, with 7 bases between. Germline lookup yields CDR1 MNHEY and CDR2 SMNVEV (reference sequence). The CDR3 spells CASSLSLGGANVLTF. The CDR3 region has the DNA TGTGCCAGCAGTTTATCGTTGGGGGGGGCCAACGTCCTGACTTTC.

The gene calls are TRBV6-2 or TRBV6-3 and TRBJ1-1; D unresolved. This CDR3 has 12 residues. Germline CDR1 reads MNHEY; CDR2 reads SVGEGT. V dropped 11 bases and J dropped 3 bases, with 13 bases sitting between them. The CDR3 DNA reads as TGTGCCTCCTCCCCCTTGTACACTGAAGCTTTCTTT. Protein sequence: CASSPLYTEAFF.

In this sample, this clonotype turned up a few times. The chain combines TRBV4-3 with TRBJ2-5; D remains unclear. Trimming took 1 base from V and 5 from J, leaving 14 bases between them. CDR1 and CDR2 (germline): LGHNA, YSLEER. The CDR3 is 15 residues long. Here the CDR3 DNA reads TGCGCCAGCAGCCAAGTTTGGACGGCCGGGGAGACCCAGTACTTC. Protein product: CASSQVWTAGETQYF.

The rearrangement joins TRBV7-8 to TRBJ2-1, with D maybe TRBD1 (6 bases). In germline, CDR1 is SGHVS, CDR2 FQNEAQ. The CDR3 is made up of 13 amino acids. The ends were cut back, 2 bases at V and 8 bases at J, with 10 bases in the middle. The CDR3 reads CASSLRWGHEQFF. The DNA for the CDR3 is TGTGCCAGCAGCTTACGGTGGGGGCATGAGCAGTTCTTC.

This clonotype appeared a few times. V gene TRBV4-2 combines with J gene TRBJ2-1; 13 bases line up with TRBD2. Trimming removed 1 base from V and 6 bases from J; junction bases left unmatched: 12. The CDR3 runs to 19 residues. Germline CDR1 is LGHNA and CDR2 is YNFKEQ. CDR3 in DNA: TGTGCCAGCAGCCAAGTCCCTCAACTAGCGGGGGGGCGTGGCAATGAGCAGTTCTTC. Translation gives CASSQVPQLAGGRGNEQFF.

This clonotype was detected a few times. The rearrangement uses TRBV20-1 and TRBJ1-4; maybe TRBD1 (5 bases). This CDR3 is 15 amino acids long. The V gene lost 6 bases and the J gene lost 1 base, with 15 bases spanning the gap. In germline, CDR1 is DFQATT, CDR2 SNEGSKA (reference sequence). The CDR3 bases are TGCAGTGCCACCCTAGGCCAGGGAACTAATGAAAAACTGTTTTTT. Its protein is CSATLGQGTNEKLFF.

The CDR3 bases are TGTGCCAGCAGTGATCTACGGGCAGATACGCAGTATTTT. It specifies CASSDLRADTQYF. The chain uses TRBV27 and TRBJ2-3; D is unresolved. The germline V gene has CDR1 MNHEY and CDR2 SMNVEV (reference sequence). V lost 5 bases, J lost 4 bases, and 10 bases lay in between. The CDR3 has 13 amino acids.

This clonotype has a handful of counts. The J gene is TRBJ1-2, the V gene TRBV6-2 or TRBV6-3; weak D call: TRBD1 (5 bases). Germline-derived CDR1 and CDR2 are MNHEY and SVGEGT. The V gene lost 5 bases and the J gene lost 7 bases, with 17 bases spanning the gap. The CDR3 runs 14 residues. The CDR3 DNA is TGTGCCAGCAGTCAAACCGGGGACCCGCGTGGCTACACCTTC. Protein: CASSQTGDPRGYTF.

This clonotype was observed a few times. V gene TRBV7-9 combines with J gene TRBJ1-4; D not resolved. The CDR3 is 12 residues long. V lost 7 bases and J 8 bases, leaving 11 bases between the germline ends. Germline V gives CDR1 SEHNR, CDR2 FQNEAQ (reference sequence). CDR3 nucleotides: TGTGCCAGCACCAACTTGGGGGAAAAACTGTTTTTT. Its translation is CASTNLGEKLFF.